The clone carrying this T cell receptor beta chain was counted between two and nine times. Antigen specificity is unknown. The V gene lost 3 bases and the J gene lost 8 bases, with 2 bases spanning the gap. The CDR3 covers 10 residues. Germline loops: CDR1 SEHNR, CDR2 FQNEAQ (reference sequence). These data come from a study of T-cell memory formation after mild COVID-19. Constant-segment primers and 5'RACE yielded cDNA libraries for TCR alpha and TCR beta, each carrying sample barcodes and UMIs. TCRdb processed the 5' RACE reads anew with MiXCR; each CDR3 protein has one entry. This table has 350,000 to 500,000 distinct CDR3 sequences, about a quarter appearing once. The study's findings and limits: Pre-infection memory showed some responding clones, and this suggested that cross-reactive memory joined. Among clones contracting day 15 to 85, CD4/CD8 was balanced, whereas later expanders leaned CD4+. Still unconfirmed is whether the second-wave clones peaking on day 37 recognized SARS-CoV-2.

V and J are TRBV7-9 and TRBJ2-1, with no clear D. Sequencing input: PBMCs or a T cell subset sorted from them (not recorded which). This TCR derives from an adult woman who had mild COVID-19 (a few samples of this study predate the infection). Cell type and time point are not known. The CDR3 protein is CASSLDEQFF. DNA of the CDR3: TGTGCCAGCAGCTTGGATGAGCAGTTCTTC.